The T cell receptor beta chain under discussion was sequenced for a study of blood T cell repertoires in COVID-19. The wider study: Donors in the United States, Italy and Spain gave samples during acute or convalescent COVID-19. In each case, the material was cDNA or gDNA derived from T cells, B-cell-depleted T cells, or PBMCs.

As handled by the study authors: It was from reference gene primer amplification that nucleated cell counts were estimated. Method: immunoSEQ multiplex PCR; TCRdb's copy keeps in-frame clones and lacks some. D and trimming come from the DNA, and the V and J calls and clone size come from that table. The sample gives tens of thousands of clones, 82% of which show up once; just over 20% is in the top ten. Germline lookup yields CDR1 KGHSH and CDR2 LQKENI. The CDR3 has 11 residues. The V end was cut by 6 bases, the J end by 11 bases, with 14 bases between. The sample comprised peripheral blood. V gene TRBV18 combines with J gene TRBJ2-7; the D gene is possibly TRBD1 (6 bases). This sequence was found in a human donor in a cohort sampled during active COVID-19. CDR3 amino acids: CASSPGQPKYF. CDR3 sequence (DNA): TGTGCCAGCTCCCCCGGACAGCCGAAGTACTTC.